These T cell receptor beta chains were read from a single sample in a study of Graves' ophthalmopathy and Graves' hyperthyroidism. TCRdb analysed the multiplex PCR reads with MiXCR anew, one entry per CDR3 protein. The sample shows some 1.1 million distinct CDR3 sequences, roughly 35% of them seen only once. Sequencing was carried out using peripheral blood or thyroid tissue (not recorded which). The receptors were sampled from an adult man with Graves' hyperthyroidism. Both conserved end residues are part of each CDR3. Fields, in order: CDR3 protein, V gene, CDR3 length, J gene.

CTSSLGQGGLSEAFF	TRBV7-8	15	TRBJ1-1
CSASSPGDRATNEKLFF	TRBV20-1	17	TRBJ1-4
CASSIGQGPQETQYF	TRBV19	15	TRBJ2-5
CASTGGAQETQYF	TRBV28	13	TRBJ2-5
CASKPGLYPYEQYF	TRBV6-5	14	TRBJ2-7
CAISYSVGGRSKTQYF	TRBV10-3	16	TRBJ2-5
CASSIGETGLDTEAFF	TRBV19	16	TRBJ1-1
CASSYLSSRGEQYF	TRBV6-2/TRBV6-3	14	TRBJ2-7
CASSQMSQYQETQYF	TRBV3-1	15	TRBJ2-5
CASSLDSRQSYEQYF	TRBV7-9	15	TRBJ2-7
CSVEAGGSGNTIYF	TRBV29-1	14	TRBJ1-3
CSARDGGQGAYEQYF	TRBV20-1	15	TRBJ2-7
CASRAGSLDTEAFF	TRBV19	14	TRBJ1-1
CATGGSYNYGYTF	TRBV15	13	TRBJ1-2
CASSLPQGVGPQPQHF	TRBV28	16	TRBJ1-5
CSVLFPGGAYEQYF	TRBV29-1	14	TRBJ2-7
CASSLALTGKETQYF	TRBV7-9	15	TRBJ2-5
CASSKGQKPQHF	TRBV7-9	12	TRBJ1-5
CAITATSGRETQYF	TRBV10-3	14	TRBJ2-5
CASGTSGGSNTGELFF	TRBV27	16	TRBJ2-2
CASSPRDRAGYRESQYF	TRBV7-9	17	TRBJ2-7
CATLLAGGETQYF	TRBV6-2/TRBV6-3	13	TRBJ2-5
CSVRGELFF	TRBV29-1	9	TRBJ2-2
CASSHTGDNSPLHF	TRBV4-3	14	TRBJ1-6
CASEVGPRDQPQHF	TRBV12-3/TRBV12-4	14	TRBJ1-5
CASGLILQGAYTEAFF	TRBV12-5	16	TRBJ1-1
CASSLARDQDEQYF	TRBV11-2	14	TRBJ2-7
CAISTQGSYEQYF	TRBV10-3	13	TRBJ2-7
CSASQTYEQYF	TRBV20-1	11	TRBJ2-7
CASREQGASSPLHF	TRBV11-2	14	TRBJ1-6
CASFRGQGGNTIYF	TRBV6-6	14	TRBJ1-3
CAISGGTTNYGYTF	TRBV10-3	14	TRBJ1-2
CSASYPGSNSPLHF	TRBV20-1	14	TRBJ1-6
CASSELPGRADTQYF	TRBV25-1	15	TRBJ2-3
CASITSKKQETQYF	TRBV6-6	14	TRBJ2-5
CASSQTTGWKYF	TRBV7-9	12	TRBJ2-7
CASSRGQLLEQYF	TRBV2	13	TRBJ2-7
CSARGANGYTF	TRBV20-1	11	TRBJ1-2
CASSGGLTNEKLFF	TRBV25-1	14	TRBJ1-4
CATSRQTGSNQPQHF	TRBV15	15	TRBJ1-5